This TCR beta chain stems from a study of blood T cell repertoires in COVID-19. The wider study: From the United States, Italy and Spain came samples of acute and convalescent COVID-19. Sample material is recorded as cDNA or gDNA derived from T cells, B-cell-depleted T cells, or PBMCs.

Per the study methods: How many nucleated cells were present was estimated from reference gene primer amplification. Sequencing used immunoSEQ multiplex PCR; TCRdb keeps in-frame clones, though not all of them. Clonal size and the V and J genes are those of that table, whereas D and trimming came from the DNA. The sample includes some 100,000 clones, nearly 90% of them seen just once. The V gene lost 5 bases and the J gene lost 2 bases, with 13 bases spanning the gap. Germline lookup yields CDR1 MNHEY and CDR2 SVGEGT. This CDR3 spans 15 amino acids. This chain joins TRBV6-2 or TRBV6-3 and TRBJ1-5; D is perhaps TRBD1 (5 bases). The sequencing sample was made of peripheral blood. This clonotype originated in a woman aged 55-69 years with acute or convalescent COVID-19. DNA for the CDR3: TGTGCCAGCAGTCCGCCTGGGGCAGGCAATCAGCCCCAGCATTTT. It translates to CASSPPGAGNQPQHF.